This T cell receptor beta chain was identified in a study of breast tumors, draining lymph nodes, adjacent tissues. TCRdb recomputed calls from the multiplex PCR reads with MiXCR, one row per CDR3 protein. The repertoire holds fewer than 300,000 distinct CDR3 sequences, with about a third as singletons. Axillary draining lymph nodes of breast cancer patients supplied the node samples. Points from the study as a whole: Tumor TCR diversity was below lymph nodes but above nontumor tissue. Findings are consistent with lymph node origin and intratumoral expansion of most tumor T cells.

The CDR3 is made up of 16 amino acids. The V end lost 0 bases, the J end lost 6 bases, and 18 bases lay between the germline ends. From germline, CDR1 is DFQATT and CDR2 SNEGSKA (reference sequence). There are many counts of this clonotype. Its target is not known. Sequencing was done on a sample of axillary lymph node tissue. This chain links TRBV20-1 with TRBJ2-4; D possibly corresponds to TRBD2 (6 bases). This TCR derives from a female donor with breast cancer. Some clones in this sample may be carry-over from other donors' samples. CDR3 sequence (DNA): TGCAGTGCTAGAGACATTGGGGAGGTTTCGGCAAACATTCAGTACTTC. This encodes CSARDIGEVSANIQYF.